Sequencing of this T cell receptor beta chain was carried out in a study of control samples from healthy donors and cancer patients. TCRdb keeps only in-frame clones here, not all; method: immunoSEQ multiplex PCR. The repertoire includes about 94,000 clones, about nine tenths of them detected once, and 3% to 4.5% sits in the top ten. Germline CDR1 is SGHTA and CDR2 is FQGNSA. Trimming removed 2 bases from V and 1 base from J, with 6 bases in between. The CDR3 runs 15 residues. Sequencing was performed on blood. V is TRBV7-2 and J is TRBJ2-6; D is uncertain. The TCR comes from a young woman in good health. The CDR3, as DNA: TGTGCCAGCAGCTTATACCAGTCTGGGGCCAACGTCCTGACTTTC. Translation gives CASSLYQSGANVLTF.